This is a list of T cell receptor beta chains from one sample in a study of radiotherapy plus CTLA-4 blockade in lung cancer. TCRdb's table, derived via immunoSEQ multiplex PCR, lists solely in-frame clones and lacks some. The sample comprises about 48,000 clones, roughly four fifths of which are singletons, and more than 3% rests with the top ten. Sequencing used peripheral blood, obtained from a patient treated with radiotherapy plus ipilimumab. The receptors originated from a human donor with non-small cell lung cancer who had stable disease on radiotherapy plus ipilimumab. The CDR3 runs from the conserved cysteine through the conserved F or W. The order of the fields is clone size, J gene, D gene, V gene, CDR3 protein, CDR3 DNA. The D gene is left open where the match is weak. Clone size is shown for a subset of rows, as once, few, many or a class of expanded clone.

size: .
J: TRBJ1-2
D: .
V: TRBV19
CDR3: CASIKIGLTGHYGYTF
DNA: TGTGCCAGTATCAAAATAGGCTTGACAGGACACTATGGCTACACCTTC

size: .
J: TRBJ2-3
D: TRBD2
V: TRBV23-1
CDR3: CASQTGTSGDTQYF
DNA: TGCGCCAGCCAGACCGGGACTAGCGGAGATACGCAGTATTTT

size: .
J: TRBJ2-7
D: .
V: TRBV11-2
CDR3: CASSLEATLYEQYF
DNA: TGTGCCAGCAGCTTAGAAGCCACTCTCTACGAGCAGTACTTC

size: .
J: TRBJ2-1
D: TRBD1
V: TRBV5-1
CDR3: CASSLAGQGPAGQFF
DNA: TGCGCCAGCAGCTTGGCGGGACAGGGGCCCGCGGGGCAGTTCTTC

size: .
J: TRBJ1-1
D: .
V: TRBV21-1
CDR3: CASSKETGRADLGEDQNTEAFF
DNA: TGTGCCAGCAGCAAAGAAACAGGGCGGGCCGACTTGGGGGAAGATCAGAACACTGAAGCTTTCTTT

size: .
J: TRBJ2-7
D: TRBD2
V: TRBV19
CDR3: CASSIVQASGSYEQYF
DNA: TGTGCCAGTAGTATAGTTCAGGCTAGCGGATCCTACGAGCAGTACTTC

size: .
J: TRBJ1-1
D: .
V: TRBV27
CDR3: CASSLLLGSTEAFF
DNA: TGTGCCAGCAGTTTACTTTTGGGGAGCACTGAAGCTTTCTTT

size: once
J: TRBJ2-4
D: TRBD1
V: TRBV15
CDR3: CATSSPTGQGSNIQYF
DNA: TGTGCCACCAGCAGCCCAACGGGACAGGGGTCAAACATTCAGTACTTC

size: .
J: TRBJ2-1
D: TRBD1
V: TRBV28
CDR3: CASKTQGDWSSYNEQFF
DNA: TGTGCCAGTAAAACTCAGGGGGATTGGAGCTCCTACAATGAGCAGTTCTTC

size: .
J: TRBJ2-5
D: TRBD2
V: TRBV11-3
CDR3: CASSSGLAGSQETQYF
DNA: TGTGCCAGCAGCTCTGGACTAGCGGGGAGCCAAGAGACCCAGTACTTC

size: .
J: TRBJ2-5
D: TRBD1
V: TRBV7-2
CDR3: CASSVNQGARETQYF
DNA: TGTGCCAGCAGCGTAAACCAGGGGGCGCGGGAGACCCAGTACTTC

size: once
J: TRBJ2-2
D: TRBD2
V: TRBV28
CDR3: CASSMPGLVSGELFF
DNA: TGTGCCAGCAGCATGCCGGGACTAGTGAGCGGGGAGCTGTTTTTT

size: .
J: TRBJ2-5
D: TRBD1
V: TRBV7-3
CDR3: CASSPRDRGETQYF
DNA: TGTGCCAGCAGCCCCCGGGACAGGGGAGAGACCCAGTACTTC

size: .
J: TRBJ2-5
D: .
V: TRBV19
CDR3: CASSGGLQETQYF
DNA: TGTGCCAGTAGTGGGGGGTTACAAGAGACCCAGTACTTC

size: .
J: TRBJ1-1
D: TRBD1
V: TRBV27
CDR3: CASSLRQGWGPNTEAFF
DNA: TGTGCCAGCAGTCTCCGACAGGGCTGGGGACCGAACACTGAAGCTTTCTTT

size: .
J: TRBJ2-7
D: TRBD1
V: TRBV18
CDR3: CASSPATGGEQYF
DNA: TGTGCCAGCTCACCAGCGACAGGGGGCGAGCAGTACTTC

size: .
J: TRBJ2-5
D: .
V: TRBV19
CDR3: CASSIRSQGGEETQYF
DNA: TGTGCCAGTAGTATTCGGTCCCAGGGGGGCGAAGAGACCCAGTACTTC

size: .
J: TRBJ2-1
D: TRBD2
V: TRBV28
CDR3: CASRTSGSRRPDEQFF
DNA: TGTGCCAGCAGGACTAGCGGGAGTCGGCGGCCGGATGAGCAGTTCTTC

size: .
J: TRBJ1-2
D: .
V: TRBV19
CDR3: CASSRVGVYGYTF
DNA: TGTGCCAGTAGTAGGGTAGGAGTCTATGGCTACACCTTC

size: .
J: TRBJ2-2
D: TRBD2
V: TRBV2
CDR3: CASNEWGAGDTGELFF
DNA: TGTGCCAGCAACGAATGGGGCGCGGGGGACACCGGGGAGCTGTTTTTT

size: .
J: TRBJ2-7
D: .
V: TRBV11-2
CDR3: CASSLEPRGFSEQYF
DNA: TGTGCCAGCAGCTTAGAGCCCCGGGGGTTCAGCGAGCAGTACTTC